The source of this T cell receptor (beta chain) is a study of blood T cell repertoires in COVID-19. Whole-study context: COVID-19 samples, acute and convalescent, were from the United States, Italy and Spain. From T cells, B-cell-depleted T cells, or PBMCs came the material, which was cDNA or gDNA.

Sequencing was performed with immunoSEQ multiplex PCR; in TCRdb, only in-frame clones are kept and a portion is missing. The sample includes hundreds of thousands of clones, roughly 90% of them seen just once. The sequence was obtained from a man aged 35 to 55 with acute or convalescent COVID-19. The source material was peripheral blood.

Here the CDR3 DNA reads TGTGCCAGCGGATGGGGACTAGCGGGAGGGAAAGAGACCCAGTACTTC. It encodes CASGWGLAGGKETQYF. The chain links TRBV27 to TRBJ2-5; 16 bases fit TRBD2. After removal of 8 bases from V and 3 bases from J, the junction contained 6 bases not matched to a gene. The CDR3 runs to 16 residues. The germline CDR1 and CDR2 sequences are MNHEY and SMNVEV (reference sequence).